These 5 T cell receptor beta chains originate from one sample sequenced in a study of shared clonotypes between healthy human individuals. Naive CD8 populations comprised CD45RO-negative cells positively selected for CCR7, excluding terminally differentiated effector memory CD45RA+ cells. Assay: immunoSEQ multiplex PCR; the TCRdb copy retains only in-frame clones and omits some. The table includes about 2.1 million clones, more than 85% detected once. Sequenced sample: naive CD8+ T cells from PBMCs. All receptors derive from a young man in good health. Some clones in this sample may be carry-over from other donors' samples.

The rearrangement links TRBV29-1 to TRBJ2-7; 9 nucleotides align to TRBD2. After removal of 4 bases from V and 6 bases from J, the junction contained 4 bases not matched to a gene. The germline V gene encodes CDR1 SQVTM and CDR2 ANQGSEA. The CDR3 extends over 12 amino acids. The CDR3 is CSVVAGDGEQYF. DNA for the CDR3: TGCAGCGTTGTAGCGGGAGATGGCGAGCAGTACTTC.

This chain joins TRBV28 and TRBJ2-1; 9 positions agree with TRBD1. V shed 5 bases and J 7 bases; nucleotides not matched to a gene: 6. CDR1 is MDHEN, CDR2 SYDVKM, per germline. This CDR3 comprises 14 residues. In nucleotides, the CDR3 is TGTGCCAGCAGTCCGGGACAGGGCCCGAATGAGCAGTTCTTC. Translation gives CASSPGQGPNEQFF.

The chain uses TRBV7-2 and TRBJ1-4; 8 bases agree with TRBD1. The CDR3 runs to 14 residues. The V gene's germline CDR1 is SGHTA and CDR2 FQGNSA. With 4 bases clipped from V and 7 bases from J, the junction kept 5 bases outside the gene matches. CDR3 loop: CASSSIRGREKLFF. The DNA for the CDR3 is TGTGCCAGCAGCTCGATCAGGGGGCGTGAAAAACTGTTTTTT.

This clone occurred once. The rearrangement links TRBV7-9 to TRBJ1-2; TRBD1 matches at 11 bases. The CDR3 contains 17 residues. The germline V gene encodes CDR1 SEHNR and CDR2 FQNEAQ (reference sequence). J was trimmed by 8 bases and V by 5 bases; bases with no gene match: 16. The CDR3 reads CASSLTDRGPRFTGYTF. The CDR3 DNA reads TGTGCCAGCAGCCTTACGGACAGGGGGCCACGGTTTACGGGCTACACCTTC. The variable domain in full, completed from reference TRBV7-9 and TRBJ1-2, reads DTGVSQNPRHKITKRGQNVTFRCDPISEHNRLYWYRQTLGQGPEFLTYFQNEAQLEKSRLLSDRFSAERPKGSFSTLEIQRTEQGDSAMYLCASSLTDRGPRFTGYTFGSGTRLTVV.

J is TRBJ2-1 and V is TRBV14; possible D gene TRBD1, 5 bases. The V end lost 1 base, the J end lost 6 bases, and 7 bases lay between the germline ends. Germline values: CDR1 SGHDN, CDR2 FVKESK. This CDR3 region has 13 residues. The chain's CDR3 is CASSQGRVNEQFF. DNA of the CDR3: TGTGCCAGCAGCCAAGGCAGGGTCAATGAGCAGTTCTTC.